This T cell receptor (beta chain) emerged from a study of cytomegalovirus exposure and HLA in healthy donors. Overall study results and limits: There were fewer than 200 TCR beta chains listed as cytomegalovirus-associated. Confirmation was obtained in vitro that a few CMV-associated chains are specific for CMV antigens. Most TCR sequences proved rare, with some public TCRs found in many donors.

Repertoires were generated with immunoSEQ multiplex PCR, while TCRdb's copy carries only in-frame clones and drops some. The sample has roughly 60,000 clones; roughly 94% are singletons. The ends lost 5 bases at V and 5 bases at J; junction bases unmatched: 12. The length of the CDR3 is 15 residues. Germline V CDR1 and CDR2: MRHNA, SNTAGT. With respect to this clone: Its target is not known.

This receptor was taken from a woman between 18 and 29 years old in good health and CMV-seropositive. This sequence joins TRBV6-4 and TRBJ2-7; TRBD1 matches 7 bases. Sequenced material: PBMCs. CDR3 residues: CASSKQSGGRDEQYF. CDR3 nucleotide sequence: TGTGCCAGCAGTAAACAATCAGGGGGACGAGACGAGCAGTACTTC.